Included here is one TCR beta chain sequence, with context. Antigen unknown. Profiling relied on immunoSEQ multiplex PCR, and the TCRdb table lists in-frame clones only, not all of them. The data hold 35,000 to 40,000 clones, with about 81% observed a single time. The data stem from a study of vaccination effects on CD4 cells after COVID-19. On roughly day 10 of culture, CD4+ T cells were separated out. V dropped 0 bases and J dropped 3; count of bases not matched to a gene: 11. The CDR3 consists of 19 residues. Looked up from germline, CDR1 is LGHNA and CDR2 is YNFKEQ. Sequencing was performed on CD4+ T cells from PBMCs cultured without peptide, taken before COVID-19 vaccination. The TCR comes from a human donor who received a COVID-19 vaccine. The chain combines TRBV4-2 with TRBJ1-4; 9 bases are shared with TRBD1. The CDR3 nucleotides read TGTGCCAGCAGCCAAGAATGGATTATGGGGGACAGGGCTAATGAAAAACTGTTTTTT. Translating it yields CASSQEWIMGDRANEKLFF.